The clone carrying this TCR beta chain was detected a few times. The table came from immunoSEQ multiplex PCR; TCRdb's copy has only in-frame clones and leaves some out. Among 50,000 or so clones listed, approximately 80% were seen once. The sample is drawn from a study of blood T cell repertoires in COVID-19. The overall study: PBMCs, B-cell-depleted T cells, or T cells were the source of the cDNA or gDNA that made up the material.

The sample was peripheral blood. This receptor was taken from a human donor with active or convalescent COVID-19. The donor label of this sample is uncertain.

The CDR3 nucleotides are TGTGCCAGCAGGACAGGGGGCTGGGAAAAACTGTTTTTT. Protein product: CASRTGGWEKLFF. The genes are TRBV27 and TRBJ1-4; 10 bases align to TRBD1. The CDR3 loop spans 13 amino acids. The V gene's germline CDR1 is MNHEY and CDR2 SMNVEV (reference sequence). The J segment lost 8 bases and the V segment lost 6 bases, leaving 3 bases of the junction unmatched.